This TCR beta chain was observed in a study of T cell responses to AZD1222 COVID-19 vaccine. Some clones are missing from TCRdb's copy, which holds only in-frame ones; the method was immunoSEQ multiplex PCR. Counted here are around 140,000 clones, about 92% occurring once; the ten biggest clones make up around 3.3%. The CDR3 covers 11 residues. The V end lost 5 bases, the J end lost 11 bases, and 10 bases lay between the germline ends. Study results and limitations: There were mostly white British donors and more females than males, and clonal diversity was possibly underestimated. The span of vaccine-associated CD4 TCRs extended across spike, with dominance at 160-218 and 743-854. Regions left unmutated in variants are reportedly the target of nearly half of spike-specific TCRs. Just a handful of AZD1222 recipients were seropositive at baseline.

About this clone itself: As yet, its antigen is unknown.

This material consisted of peripheral blood, taken 28 days after the second AZD1222 dose. The chain combines TRBV12-3 or TRBV12-4 with TRBJ2-1; D ambiguous. This TCR derives from an adult who received the AZD1222 COVID-19 vaccine. CDR3 protein: CASSTQAKQFF. DNA of the CDR3: TGTGCCAGCAGTACCCAAGCTAAGCAGTTCTTC.